This T cell receptor (beta chain) was identified in a study of blood T cell repertoires in COVID-19. Generated by immunoSEQ multiplex PCR, the TCRdb table keeps only in-frame clones and is missing some. The sample includes a few hundred thousand clones, about 90% of them seen just once. CDR1 and CDR2 (germline): SGHTA, FQGNSA. V lost 5 bases to trimming and J lost 3 bases; unmatched junction nucleotides: 5. CDR3 length: 15 residues. The J gene is TRBJ2-7, the V gene TRBV7-2; 12 bases map to TRBD2. The receptor was isolated from a man aged 25-45 years who had recovered from COVID-19. Source material: PBMCs or T cells enriched from blood (not recorded which). Written as DNA, the CDR3 is TGTGCCAGCAGCCCCCGACTAGCGGGAGTCTACGAGCAGTACTTC. Translated, it gives CASSPRLAGVYEQYF.